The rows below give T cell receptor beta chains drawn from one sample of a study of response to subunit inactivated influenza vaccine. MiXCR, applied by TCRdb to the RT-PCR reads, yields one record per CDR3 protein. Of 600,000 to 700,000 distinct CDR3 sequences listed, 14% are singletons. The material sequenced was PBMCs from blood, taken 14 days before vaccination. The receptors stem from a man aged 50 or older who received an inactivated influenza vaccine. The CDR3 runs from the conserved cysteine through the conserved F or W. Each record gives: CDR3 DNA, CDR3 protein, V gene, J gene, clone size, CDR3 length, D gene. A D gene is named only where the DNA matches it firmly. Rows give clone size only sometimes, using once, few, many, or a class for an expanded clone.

DNA: TGTGCCAGCAGCTTGGTGGGACAGGGGGCAGATACGCAGTATTTT
CDR3: CASSLVGQGADTQYF
V: TRBV5-6
J: TRBJ2-3
size: few
length: 15
D: TRBD1

DNA: TGTGCCAGCAGCGTAGTGGGTGAGCAGTTCTTC
CDR3: CASSVVGEQFF
V: TRBV9
J: TRBJ2-1
size: -
length: 11
D: -

DNA: TGTGCCAGCACGAGCGGGAGGGCAGAGTCCTACGAGCAGTACTTC
CDR3: CASTSGRAESYEQYF
V: TRBV7-2
J: TRBJ2-7
size: -
length: 15
D: TRBD2

DNA: TGTGCCAGCAGTTACTTTAGCGGGGGGGCGGATGAGCAGTTCTTC
CDR3: CASSYFSGGADEQFF
V: TRBV6-2/TRBV6-3
J: TRBJ2-1
size: few
length: 15
D: TRBD2

DNA: TGTGCCAGCAGTTTATTCTCTAGGGCAGGAAAGAGGGATGAGCAGTTCTTC
CDR3: CASSLFSRAGKRDEQFF
V: TRBV27
J: TRBJ2-1
size: -
length: 17
D: -

DNA: TGTGCCAGCAGCTCGACAGGGACTGGGAAGACCCAGTACTTC
CDR3: CASSSTGTGKTQYF
V: TRBV7-2
J: TRBJ2-5
size: few
length: 14
D: -

DNA: TGTGCCAGCAGTGGGTCCTCCTCCTCCTACGAGCAGTACTTC
CDR3: CASSGSSSSYEQYF
V: TRBV2
J: TRBJ2-7
size: few
length: 14
D: -

DNA: TGTGCCAGCAGCCGCACCGTAGATACGCAGTATTTT
CDR3: CASSRTVDTQYF
V: TRBV7-2
J: TRBJ2-3
size: -
length: 12
D: -

DNA: TGTGCCAGCAGCTTGTGGCAGGGGATCTATCAGCCCCAGCATTTT
CDR3: CASSLWQGIYQPQHF
V: TRBV5-5
J: TRBJ1-5
size: -
length: 15
D: -

DNA: TGTGCCAGCAGCGTCCTCGGACTAGCGGGAGGGAGGGGCACAGATACGCAGTATTTT
CDR3: CASSVLGLAGGRGTDTQYF
V: TRBV7-6
J: TRBJ2-3
size: -
length: 19
D: TRBD2

DNA: TGTGCCAGCAGCTTAGTAATTTCTAGCGGGGGTTACAATGAGCAGTTCTTC
CDR3: CASSLVISSGGYNEQFF
V: TRBV7-2
J: TRBJ2-1
size: -
length: 17
D: TRBD2

DNA: TGCGCCAGCAGCCAAGAAGCGGCTGGCTGGCCCCAGCATTTT
CDR3: CASSQEAAGWPQHF
V: TRBV4-1
J: TRBJ1-5
size: -
length: 14
D: -

DNA: TGCAGCGTTGAAGCCCAAGGTAGCGGGAGATACAATGAGCAGTTCTTC
CDR3: CSVEAQGSGRYNEQFF
V: TRBV29-1
J: TRBJ2-1
size: many
length: 16
D: TRBD2

DNA: TGTGCCAGCAGCTCGGGGGGACTAGCGGGAGTAGATACGCAGTATTTT
CDR3: CASSSGGLAGVDTQYF
V: TRBV13
J: TRBJ2-3
size: -
length: 16
D: TRBD2